One and the same sample provided the 5 T cell receptor beta chains below, sequenced in a study of T cells after posttransplantation cyclophosphamide. Clones were sequenced by immunoSEQ multiplex PCR, and TCRdb holds only the in-frame ones, with some missing. The sample shows 30,000 to 45,000 clones, none of them appearing just once. Sequencing used PBMCs. These receptors were collected from a girl between 5 and 17 years old in good health, CMV-negative, and a related stem cell transplant donor.

The CDR3 loop reads CAWSAYVTYEQYF. CDR3 nucleotide sequence: TGTGCCTGGAGTGCCTACGTTACCTACGAGCAGTACTTC. The rearrangement uses TRBV30 and TRBJ2-7; D gene unclear. V lost 1 base and J lost 2, with 9 bases in between. Germline CDR1 GTSNPN, CDR2 SVGIG (reference sequence). The CDR3 loop spans 13 amino acids.

The chain links TRBV7-3 to TRBJ1-2; D unclear. The CDR3 runs 14 residues. Germline V gives CDR1 SGHTA, CDR2 FQGTGA. Trimming pared 2 bases from V and 8 bases from J, leaving 15 bases between. CDR3 in DNA: TGTGCCAGCAGCTTAGGTTCGGCGGGCGGCGGCTACACCTTC. This gives the protein CASSLGSAGGGYTF. The whole variable domain, remainder taken from reference TRBV7-3 and TRBJ1-2, is GAGVSQTPSNKVTEKGKYVELRCDPISGHTALYWYRQSLGQGPEFLIYFQGTGAADDSGLPNDRFFAVRPEGSVSTLKIQRTERGDSAVYLCASSLGSAGGGYTFGSGTRLTVV.

This chain joins TRBV5-8 and TRBJ1-5; the match to TRBD1 covers 9 bases. This CDR3 has 14 residues. Germline CDR1 is SGHTS and CDR2 is YDEGEE. V lost 4 bases to trimming and J lost 6 bases; unmatched junction nucleotides: 5. CDR3 region: CASSITGGGQPQHF. In nucleotides, the CDR3 is TGTGCCAGCAGCATTACAGGGGGCGGTCAGCCCCAGCATTTT.

This clone was found many times. The rearrangement links TRBV5-4 to TRBJ1-1, with a tentative D call TRBD1 (5 bases). Germline-derived CDR1 and CDR2 are SGHNT and YYREEE (reference sequence). The CDR3 spans 13 residues. V was shortened by 9 bases and J by 5 bases, with 17 bases between the two germline ends. DNA for the CDR3: TGTGCCACCTGGGGGATCCGGGGGACTGAAGCTTTCTTT. Its protein is CATWGIRGTEAFF.

This chain joins TRBV13 and TRBJ1-3; 10 bases are shared with TRBD1. The CDR3 consists of 14 residues. The V gene's germline CDR1 is PRHDT and CDR2 FYEKMQ (reference sequence). V was clipped by 5 bases and J by 7 bases; unmatched bases: 5. CDR3 DNA: TGTGCCAGCAGCCCGGGGACAGGGGTGAACACCATATATTTT. The encoded protein is CASSPGTGVNTIYF.